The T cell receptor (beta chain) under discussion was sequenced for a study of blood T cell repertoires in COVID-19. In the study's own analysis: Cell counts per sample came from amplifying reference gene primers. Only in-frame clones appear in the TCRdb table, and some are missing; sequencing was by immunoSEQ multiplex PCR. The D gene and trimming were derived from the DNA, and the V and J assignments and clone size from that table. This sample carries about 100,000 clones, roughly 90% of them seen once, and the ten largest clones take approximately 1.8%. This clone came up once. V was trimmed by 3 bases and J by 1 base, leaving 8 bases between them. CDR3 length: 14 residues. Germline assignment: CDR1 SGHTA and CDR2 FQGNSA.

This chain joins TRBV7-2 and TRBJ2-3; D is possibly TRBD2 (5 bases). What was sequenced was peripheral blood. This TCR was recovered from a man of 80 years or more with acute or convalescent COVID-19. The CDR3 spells CASSLGSGTDTQYF. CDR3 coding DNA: TGTGCCAGCAGCTTGGGTAGCGGCACAGATACGCAGTATTTT.